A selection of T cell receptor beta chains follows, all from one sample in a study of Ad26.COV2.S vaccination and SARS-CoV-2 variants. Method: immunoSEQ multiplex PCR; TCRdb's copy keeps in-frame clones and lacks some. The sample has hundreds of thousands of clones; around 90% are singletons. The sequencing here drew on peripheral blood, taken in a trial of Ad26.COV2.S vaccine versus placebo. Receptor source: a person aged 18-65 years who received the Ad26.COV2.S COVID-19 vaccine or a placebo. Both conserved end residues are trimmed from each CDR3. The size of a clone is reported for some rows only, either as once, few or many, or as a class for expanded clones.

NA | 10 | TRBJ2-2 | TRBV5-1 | ASSLNTGELF
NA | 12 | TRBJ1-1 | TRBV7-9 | ASSLRGTASEAF
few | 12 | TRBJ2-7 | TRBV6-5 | ASSPPGSSYEQY
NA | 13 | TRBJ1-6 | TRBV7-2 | ASSLTTALNSPLH
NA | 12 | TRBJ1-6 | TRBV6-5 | ASRSGSGNSPLH
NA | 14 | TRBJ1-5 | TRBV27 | ASSFSGGARGQPQH
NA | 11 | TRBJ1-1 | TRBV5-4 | ASSLVVNTEAF
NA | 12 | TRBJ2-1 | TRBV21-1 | ASKRDRRYNEQF
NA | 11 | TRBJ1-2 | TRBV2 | ASSGTGGDGYT
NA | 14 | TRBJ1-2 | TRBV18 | ASSPQSRDGNYGYT